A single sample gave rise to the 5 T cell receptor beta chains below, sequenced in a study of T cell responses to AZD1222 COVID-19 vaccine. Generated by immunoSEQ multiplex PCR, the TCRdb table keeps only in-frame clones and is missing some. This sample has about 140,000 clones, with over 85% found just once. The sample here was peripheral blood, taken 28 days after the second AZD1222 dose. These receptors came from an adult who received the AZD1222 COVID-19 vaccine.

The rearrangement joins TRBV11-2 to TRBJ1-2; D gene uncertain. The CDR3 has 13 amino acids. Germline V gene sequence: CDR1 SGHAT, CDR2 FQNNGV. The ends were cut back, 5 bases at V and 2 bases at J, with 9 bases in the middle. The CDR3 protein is CASSPDGNYGYTF. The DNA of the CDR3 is TGTGCCAGCAGCCCCGACGGGAACTATGGCTACACCTTC. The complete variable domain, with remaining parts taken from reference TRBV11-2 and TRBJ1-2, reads EAGVAQSPRYKIIEKRQSVAFWCNPISGHATLYWYQQILGQGPKLLIQFQNNGVVDDSQLPKDRFSAERLKGVDSTLKIQPAKLEDSAVYLCASSPDGNYGYTFGSGTRLTVV.

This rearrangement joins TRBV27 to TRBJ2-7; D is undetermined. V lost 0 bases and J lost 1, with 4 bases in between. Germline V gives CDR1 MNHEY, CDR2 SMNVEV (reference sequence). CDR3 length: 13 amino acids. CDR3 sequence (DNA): TGTGCCAGCAGTTTATCGTGGTCCTACGAGCAGTACTTC. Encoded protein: CASSLSWSYEQYF.

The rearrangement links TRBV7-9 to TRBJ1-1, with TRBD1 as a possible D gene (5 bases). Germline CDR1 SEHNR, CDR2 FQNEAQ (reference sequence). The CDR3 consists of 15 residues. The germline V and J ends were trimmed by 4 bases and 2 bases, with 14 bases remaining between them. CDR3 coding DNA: TGTGCCAGCAGCTCAACCGGGGGTGGAAACACTGAAGCTTTCTTT. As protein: CASSSTGGGNTEAFF.

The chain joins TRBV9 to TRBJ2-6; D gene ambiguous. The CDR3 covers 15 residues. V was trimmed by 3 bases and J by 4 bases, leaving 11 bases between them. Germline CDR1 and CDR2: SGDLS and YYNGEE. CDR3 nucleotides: TGTGCCAGCAGCGCAACAGAGACAGGGGCCAACGTCCTGACTTTC. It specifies CASSATETGANVLTF.

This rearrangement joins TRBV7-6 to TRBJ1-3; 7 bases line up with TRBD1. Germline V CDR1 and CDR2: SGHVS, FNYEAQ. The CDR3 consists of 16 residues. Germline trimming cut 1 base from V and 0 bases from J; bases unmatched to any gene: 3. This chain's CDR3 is CASSLVGQLSGNTIYF. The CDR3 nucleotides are TGTGCCAGCAGCTTAGTGGGACAGCTCTCTGGAAACACCATATATTTT. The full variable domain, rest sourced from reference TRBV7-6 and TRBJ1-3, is GAGVSQSPRYKVTKRGQDVALRCDPISGHVSLYWYRQALGQGPEFLTYFNYEAQQDKSGLPNDRFSAERPEGSISTLTIQRTEQRDSAMYRCASSLVGQLSGNTIYFGEGSWLTVV.